The 27 T cell receptor beta chains given below trace back to one sample, sequenced in a study of cytomegalovirus exposure and HLA in healthy donors. The PCR made use of 60 Vbeta and 13 Jbeta primers. The data were produced by immunoSEQ multiplex PCR, yet TCRdb's version contains in-frame clones alone and is incomplete. The data show approximately 150,000 clones, 75% to 85% seen once. The material sequenced was PBMCs. The source is a male donor in good health and CMV-seropositive.

The CDR3 spells CASSGGLLSYNSPLHF. The CDR3 DNA reads as TGTGCCAGCTCAGGGGGCCTCCTCTCCTATAATTCACCCCTCCACTTT. The chain uses TRBV30 and TRBJ1-6, with 8 positions matching TRBD1. V trimming: 8 bases; J trimming: 0 bases; junction bases outside the gene matches: 9. Germline loops: CDR1 GTSNPN, CDR2 SVGIG (reference sequence). CDR3 length: 16 residues.

V and J are TRBV7-8 and TRBJ2-1; D remains ambiguous. Per the germline V gene, CDR1 is SGHVS and CDR2 is FQNEAQ. CDR3 length equals 15 residues. Deletions cut 5 bases from V and 2 bases from J, with 13 bases between. The CDR3 region has the DNA TGTGCCAGCAGCCCCGACTTTCTCCCCTACAATGAGCAGTTCTTC. This gives the protein CASSPDFLPYNEQFF.

The chain has TRBV4-1 and TRBJ2-5; D might be TRBD2 (5 bases). Trimming took off 1 base at V and 4 bases at J, with 10 bases between the two ends. The CDR3 sequence is 14 residues long. Germline V gene sequence: CDR1 MGHRA, CDR2 YSYEKL. The CDR3, as DNA: TGCGCCAGCAGCCAAGTGGCGGGTCGAGAGACCCAGTACTTC. Its protein product is CASSQVAGRETQYF.

This chain uses TRBV4-1 with TRBJ2-1; D is possibly TRBD2 (6 bases). The CDR3 extends over 17 amino acids. Trimming shortened V by 3 bases and J by 5 bases, and 20 bases separated the two germline ends. Germline CDR1 reads MGHRA; CDR2 reads YSYEKL. CDR3 sequence: CASSQASTRRHNNEQFF. In DNA form, the CDR3 reads TGCGCCAGCAGCCAGGCCTCGACTAGGCGCCACAACAATGAGCAGTTCTTC.

This chain uses TRBV4-1 with TRBJ2-1, with 7 bases identical to TRBD1. CDR1 is MGHRA and CDR2 is YSYEKL in the germline V gene. The CDR3 covers 13 residues. The V gene end was trimmed by 3 bases and the J gene end by 5 bases; junction bases not matched to a gene: 1. CDR3 in DNA: TGCGCCAGCAGCCACGGGACAGACAATGAGCAGTTCTTC. Protein: CASSHGTDNEQFF.

Details on this clone: This sample includes further DNA sequences coding for the same CDR3. The V gene is TRBV5-1, the J gene TRBJ2-3; 8 bases match TRBD2. Germline trimming cut 4 bases from V and 6 bases from J; bases unmatched to any gene: 7. CDR3 length equals 14 residues. Germline V gene data show CDR1 as SGHRS and CDR2 as YFSETQ. The CDR3 coding sequence is TGCGCCAGCAGCCTCGGGGGGGCACGGGATACGCAGTATTTT. Translated: CASSLGGARDTQYF.

This clone was recorded a few times. J is TRBJ2-1 and V is TRBV19; 10 nucleotides align to TRBD1. From germline, CDR1 is LNHDA and CDR2 SQIVND (reference sequence). V lost 3 bases to trimming and J lost 7 bases; unmatched junction nucleotides: 6. The CDR3 length is 15 residues. The CDR3 loop is CASSIGTGVSNEQFF. Written as DNA, the CDR3 is TGTGCCAGTAGTATTGGGACAGGGGTTTCGAATGAGCAGTTCTTC. Full variable domain (missing parts from reference TRBV19 and TRBJ2-1): DGGITQSPKYLFRKEGQNVTLSCEQNLNHDAMYWYRQDPGQGLRLIYYSQIVNDFQKGDIAEGYSVSREKKESFPLTVTSAQKNPTAFYLCASSIGTGVSNEQFFGPGTRLTVL.

This clone appeared a single time. The genes are TRBV5-6 and TRBJ2-7; 9 bases fit TRBD2. Germline V lookup: CDR1 SGHDT, CDR2 YYEEEE. V was clipped by 6 bases and J by 2 bases; unmatched bases: 9. CDR3 size: 15 residues. The CDR3 sequence: CASTYSGGLPYEQYF. The CDR3 DNA follows: TGTGCCAGCACCTATAGCGGGGGCCTCCCCTACGAGCAGTACTTC.

V gene TRBV5-4 combines with J gene TRBJ1-1; D not resolved. Germline V CDR1 and CDR2: SGHNT, YYREEE (reference sequence). The V end lost 1 base, the J end lost 3 bases, and 19 bases lay between the germline ends. This CDR3 is built from 17 residues. The CDR3 spells CASSLSRSGRPYTEAFF. The DNA for the CDR3 is TGTGCCAGCAGCTTGTCGAGGAGTGGCCGACCATACACTGAAGCTTTCTTT. Supplemented by reference TRBV5-4 and TRBJ1-1, the full variable domain reads ETGVTQSPTHLIKTRGQQVTLRCSSQSGHNTVSWYQQALGQGPQFIFQYYREEENGRGNFPPRFSGLQFPNYSSELNVNALELDDSALYLCASSLSRSGRPYTEAFFGQGTRLTVV.

The chain couples TRBV7-6 to TRBJ1-4; 10 nucleotides match TRBD1. This CDR3 comprises 15 residues. Trimming cost V 8 bases and J 2 bases; bases outside gene matches: 5. Germline-derived CDR1 and CDR2 are SGHVS and FNYEAQ. DNA for the CDR3: TGTGCCAGCTCTCCGGACAGGGGGACTAATGAAAAACTGTTTTTT. Protein sequence: CASSPDRGTNEKLFF.

The V gene is TRBV30, the J gene TRBJ1-2, with D perhaps TRBD1 (6 bases). The CDR3 totals 14 residues. Germline CDR1 reads GTSNPN; CDR2 reads SVGIG (reference sequence). V lost 7 bases, J lost 4 bases, and 19 bases lay in between. The CDR3 DNA reads as TGTGCCTTCCAGGGGACGGGACGGTCCTATGGCTACACCTTC. Its protein product is CAFQGTGRSYGYTF.

This clone turned up a few times. The chain uses TRBV4-1 and TRBJ2-1; D perhaps matches TRBD2 (5 bases). Germline lookup yields CDR1 MGHRA and CDR2 YSYEKL. The CDR3 sequence is 12 residues long. Trimming removed 7 bases at V and 5 bases at J, with 9 bases between. As DNA, the CDR3 is TGCGCCAGCAAACGAGGGAACAATGAGCAGTTCTTC. As protein: CASKRGNNEQFF.

The rearrangement uses TRBV19 and TRBJ2-7; tentative D call: TRBD1 (6 bases). Germline loops: CDR1 LNHDA, CDR2 SQIVND (reference sequence). The CDR3 runs to 16 residues. V shed 4 bases and J shed 3 bases, with 19 bases lying between them. CDR3 sequence reads: CASSKTGPKIHYEQYF. CDR3 bases: TGTGCCAGTAGTAAGACAGGTCCTAAAATCCACTACGAGCAGTACTTC.

The chain joins TRBV6-1 to TRBJ1-1; 8 bases are a match to TRBD1. The CDR3 is 11 amino acids. The ends lost 6 bases at V and 7 bases at J; junction bases unmatched: 1. Germline loops: CDR1 MNHNS, CDR2 SASEGT. The DNA of the CDR3 is TGTGCCAGCAGACAGGGGGTTGAAGCTTTCTTT. Amino acids: CASRQGVEAFF.

V and J are TRBV4-1 and TRBJ2-3; D not resolved. Germline assignment: CDR1 MGHRA and CDR2 YSYEKL. The CDR3 is 13 residues long. V was trimmed by 4 bases and J by 2 bases, leaving 7 bases between them. The CDR3 is CASSRIATDTQYF. The DNA of the CDR3 is TGCGCCAGCAGCCGGATAGCCACAGATACGCAGTATTTT.

CDR3 in amino acids: CASAPQANTYEQYF. The CDR3 DNA sequence: TGTGCCAGCGCCCCCCAAGCCAATACCTACGAGCAGTACTTC. The J gene is TRBJ2-7, the V gene TRBV7-6; no clear D. From germline, CDR1 is SGHVS and CDR2 FNYEAQ. V lost 8 bases, J lost 2 bases, and 16 bases lay in between. The CDR3 loop spans 14 amino acids.

On this clone itself: This sample also contains other DNA sequences that code for the same CDR3. The CDR3, as DNA: TGCGCCAGCTCGGACAGGGGGGGTACTGAAGCTTTCTTT. Its translation: CASSDRGGTEAFF. This rearrangement joins TRBV4-1 to TRBJ1-1; 10 bases line up with TRBD1. The trim removed 8 bases at V and 5 bases at J, leaving 5 bases unmatched. The CDR3 contains 13 residues. The germline V gene encodes CDR1 MGHRA and CDR2 YSYEKL.

V is TRBV4-1 and J is TRBJ1-4; D is ambiguous. Germline loops: CDR1 MGHRA, CDR2 YSYEKL. Trimming pared 1 base from V and 3 bases from J, leaving 15 bases between. This CDR3 is built from 17 residues. CDR3 region: CASSQGLGGYSNEKLFF. The CDR3 DNA sequence: TGCGCCAGCAGCCAAGGGCTGGGAGGGTACTCTAATGAAAAACTGTTTTTT.

The chain is built from TRBV14 and TRBJ2-7; TRBD1 matches at 9 bases. From germline, CDR1 is SGHDN and CDR2 FVKESK. The J segment lost 2 bases and the V segment lost 1 base, leaving 6 bases of the junction unmatched. CDR3 length: 16 residues. CDR3 region: CASSQVGRTGAYEQYF. The CDR3, as DNA: TGTGCCAGCAGCCAAGTGGGGCGGACAGGGGCCTACGAGCAGTACTTC.

The CDR3 here is CASGERDEAFF. DNA for the CDR3: TGTGCCAGCGGGGAGAGGGATGAAGCTTTCTTT. The chain has TRBV6-5 and TRBJ1-1, with D hard to call. The CDR3 totals 11 residues. Germline V gives CDR1 MNHEY, CDR2 SVGAGI. V was trimmed by 8 bases and J by 7 bases, leaving 11 bases between them.

V and J are TRBV15 and TRBJ1-5, with no clear D. The CDR3 extends over 14 amino acids. CDR1 LNHNV and CDR2 YYDKDF come from the germline V gene (reference sequence). V was shortened by 2 bases and J by 0 bases, with 5 bases between the two germline ends. The DNA of the CDR3 is TGTGCCACCAGCAGACCCTATAGCAATCAGCCCCAGCATTTT. Protein product: CATSRPYSNQPQHF.

This clone has more than one count but fewer than ten. The chain employs TRBV4-1 and TRBJ1-5; no clear D. Per the germline V gene, CDR1 is MGHRA and CDR2 is YSYEKL. The CDR3 is made up of 14 amino acids. With 4 bases removed from V and 5 bases from J, the gap between germline ends came to 12 bases. CDR3 in DNA: TGCGCCAGCAGCCTCTTGAACGGAGATCAGCCCCAGCATTTT. It codes for CASSLLNGDQPQHF.

This chain connects TRBV6-1 to TRBJ1-1, with TRBD1 as a possible D gene (6 bases). The CDR3 has 14 amino acids. V dropped 4 bases and J dropped 5 bases, with 14 bases sitting between them. Germline-derived CDR1 and CDR2 are MNHNS and SASEGT. For the CDR3, the DNA is TGTGCCAGCAGTGTAACACAGGGTGGTACTGAAGCTTTCTTT. Translating it yields CASSVTQGGTEAFF.

The chain carries TRBV4-3 and TRBJ2-3; unclear D gene. V lost 0 bases and J 0 bases, leaving 10 bases between the germline ends. Germline loops: CDR1 LGHNA, CDR2 YSLEER. CDR3 length: 16 residues. In DNA form, the CDR3 reads TGCGCCAGCAGCCAAGAGTACGGGTTTAGCACAGATACGCAGTATTTT. Translated: CASSQEYGFSTDTQYF.

This chain connects TRBV29-1 to TRBJ1-2; possibly TRBD1 for D (5 bases). The CDR3 contains 13 residues. Trimming shortened V by 5 bases and J by 4 bases, and 14 bases separated the two germline ends. From germline, CDR1 is SQVTM and CDR2 ANQGSEA. CDR3 sequence (DNA): TGCAGCGTTCTGGGGGGGAAGCTCTATGGCTACACCTTC. Protein product: CSVLGGKLYGYTF.

The V and J genes are TRBV7-2 and TRBJ2-5; D is perhaps TRBD1 (6 bases). Germline assignment: CDR1 SGHTA and CDR2 FQGNSA. V was shortened by 8 bases and J by 5 bases, with 18 bases between the two germline ends. CDR3 length: 14 residues. The CDR3 protein is CASRQGPRGETQYF. The CDR3 DNA reads as TGTGCCAGCCGGCAGGGGCCTAGGGGGGAGACCCAGTACTTC. Full variable domain (missing parts from reference TRBV7-2 and TRBJ2-5): GAGVSQSPSNKVTEKGKDVELRCDPISGHTALYWYRQSLGQGLEFLIYFQGNSAPDKSGLPSDRFSAERTGGSVSTLTIQRTQQEDSAVYLCASRQGPRGETQYFGPGTRLLVL.

The rearrangement links TRBV27 to TRBJ2-7; 9 bases fit TRBD1. The CDR3 has 12 residues. Germline V gene lookup returns CDR1 MNHEY and CDR2 SMNVEV (reference sequence). Trimming cost V 6 bases and J 7 bases; bases outside gene matches: 4. The CDR3 loop is CASRGQGREQYF. As DNA, the CDR3 is TGTGCCAGCAGGGGACAGGGAAGGGAGCAGTACTTC.